Listed below are T cell receptor beta chains from one sample, sequenced in a study of shared T cell receptors in the human thymus. This table comes from immunoSEQ multiplex PCR, and its TCRdb copy is limited to in-frame clones, with some not included. The sample lists hundreds of thousands of clones, 70% to 90% occurring once. The same data also went into a second study, on human thymus T cells.

The sample was thymocytes. These receptors came from a girl under three years old with a congenital heart defect. CDR3s include the opening cysteine and the closing phenylalanine or tryptophan. The D gene is left open where the match is weak. Only part of the rows carry a size: once, few, many, or a class if the clone is expanded.

j_call d_call clone_size v_call cdr3_nt cdr3_aa
TRBJ1-2 TRBD1 - TRBV15 TGTGCCACCAGCAGAGGCGGGACAGGGGGCTACACCTTC CATSRGGTGGYTF
TRBJ1-1 - - TRBV21-1 TGTGCCAGCAGCAAAATTATGGTTCTAGCTGAAGCTTTCTTT CASSKIMVLAEAFF
TRBJ2-7 - - TRBV7-2 TGTGCCAGCAGCGATAGGTCCCGTGACAGGAGCTCCTACGAGCAGTACTTC CASSDRSRDRSSYEQYF
TRBJ2-2 TRBD1 - TRBV19 TGTGCCAGTATTGGATTATTGCCGACTCAAGGACAGGCGAACACCGGGGAGCTGTTTTTT CASIGLLPTQGQANTGELFF
TRBJ2-2 - few TRBV7-9 TGTGCCAGCAGCTCGAACAGGGTCGCCGGGGAGCTGTTTTTT CASSSNRVAGELFF
TRBJ1-1 - - TRBV4-1 TGCGCCAGCAGCCAGGCTACGGACAGCCTTCGGGCGCCCGAAGCTTTCTTT CASSQATDSLRAPEAFF
TRBJ1-2 TRBD1 - TRBV6-4 TGTGCCAGCAGAGTCCGGGACAGGGGTAACTATGGCTACACCTTC CASRVRDRGNYGYTF
TRBJ2-1 - - TRBV19 TGTGCCAGTAGTATAGGGGGAGGCAGTACCCGGAGTAGCTCCTACAATGAGCAGTTCTTC CASSIGGGSTRSSSYNEQFF
TRBJ2-7 - - TRBV28 TGTGCCAGCAACTATACAGGGCTGGACTTCTGCGAGCAGTACTTC CASNYTGLDFCEQYF
TRBJ2-1 TRBD2 once TRBV4-1 TGCGCCAGCAGTCAGCGGGGGGCCTACAATGAGCAGTTCTTC CASSQRGAYNEQFF
TRBJ1-4 - - TRBV5-1 TGCGCCAGCAGCCCGGACAGCCCAACTAATGAAAAACTGTTTTTT CASSPDSPTNEKLFF
TRBJ2-5 - - TRBV27 TGTGCCAGCAGTTTATCGGGTAGCGGATCGGAGACCCAGTACTTC CASSLSGSGSETQYF
TRBJ2-1 - - TRBV12-5 TGTGCTAGTGGTTGGGTAGCGCAGAGCTCCTACAATGAGCAGTTCTTC CASGWVAQSSYNEQFF
TRBJ2-5 - - TRBV5-5 TGTGCCAGCAGGGGTGAGGGGGTGGAAGAGACCCAGTACTTC CASRGEGVEETQYF
TRBJ1-2 TRBD1 - TRBV5-6 TGTGCCAGCAGCTTAGGGACAGGGCCCCCTCCTCGTCTTGGGGGCTACACCTTC CASSLGTGPPPRLGGYTF
TRBJ1-6 - few TRBV28 TGTGCCAGCAGTTTATGGGACAGACATAATTCACCCCTCCACTTT CASSLWDRHNSPLHF
TRBJ2-7 TRBD2 - TRBV5-3 TGTGCCAGAAGTCGCCGGGAGCAGTTGTTACGGGGGGGCTACGAGCAGTACTTC CARSRREQLLRGGYEQYF
TRBJ2-3 TRBD2 - TRBV27 TGTGCCAGCAGATTAACTAGCGGGGGGGCGGTAACAGATACGCAGTATTTT CASRLTSGGAVTDTQYF
TRBJ1-1 TRBD1 - TRBV19 TGTGCCAGTAGTGGGGGACAGGGGAGGACGGGCACTGAAGCTTTCTTT CASSGGQGRTGTEAFF
TRBJ1-1 TRBD1 - TRBV5-1 TGCGCCAGCAGCTGGGACAGGGGGACCACTGAAGCTTTCTTT CASSWDRGTTEAFF
TRBJ1-5 - - TRBV10-3 TGTGCCATCAGTGAGAGAGGACTCCCTAGCAATCAGCCCCAGCATTTT CAISERGLPSNQPQHF
TRBJ2-7 TRBD1 - TRBV9 TGTGCCAGCAGCGCGATCTTAACAGGGGACGAGCAGTACTTC CASSAILTGDEQYF
TRBJ1-2 - - TRBV5-1 TGCGCCAGCAGCTTGGCGGGGGTCACCTATGGCTACACCTTC CASSLAGVTYGYTF
TRBJ1-2 - - TRBV29-1 TGCAGCGTTGAAGACCGGGACACAGTATCCCCGAACTATGGCTACACCTTC CSVEDRDTVSPNYGYTF
TRBJ2-7 - - TRBV7-6 TGTGCCAGCAGCTTCCAGGGGGGCTCCTACGAGCAGTACTTC CASSFQGGSYEQYF
TRBJ1-1 - once TRBV7-4 TGTGCCAGCAGCTTAGAGGCCCCCAGGGAGAACACTGAAGCTTTCTTT CASSLEAPRENTEAFF
TRBJ2-2 - - TRBV6-1 TGTGCCGGATCGGGGCGGGGACGACCCGGGGAGCTGTTTTTT CAGSGRGRPGELFF
TRBJ2-2 TRBD1 - TRBV27 TGTGCCAGCGGGACAGGGTTGACCGGGGAGCTGTTTTTT CASGTGLTGELFF
TRBJ2-6 - - TRBV15 TGTGCCACCAGGAGGAGCTCTGGGGCCAACGTCCTGACTTTC CATRRSSGANVLTF
TRBJ2-7 - - TRBV13 TGTGCCAGCAGCCGAGAGGAGGGGGCCGACGAGCAGTACTTC CASSREEGADEQYF
TRBJ1-1 - once TRBV11-2 TGTGCCAGCAGCTTAGATTGGTCAGGGAACGCTGAAGCTTTCTTT CASSLDWSGNAEAFF
TRBJ1-2 TRBD1 - TRBV11-2 TGTGCCAGCAGCCAAAGACAGGGATATGGCTACACCTTC CASSQRQGYGYTF
TRBJ2-3 TRBD2 - TRBV7-2 TGTGCCAGCAGCTCCAGGACTAGAGCTACGCAGTATTTT CASSSRTRATQYF
TRBJ2-7 - - TRBV6-1 TGTGCCAGCAGTGAAGCCAAGGGAGACGACGACGAGCAGTACTTC CASSEAKGDDDEQYF
TRBJ2-7 TRBD2 - TRBV28 TGTGCCAGCAGCGAGGCGGCTAGCGGGGCGTACGAGCAGTACTTC CASSEAASGAYEQYF
TRBJ1-2 - - TRBV28 TGTGCCAGCAGTTTACTAAAAATTCACGAATACTTCGATGGCTACACCTTC CASSLLKIHEYFDGYTF
TRBJ1-2 - - TRBV2 TGTGCCAGCAGTCCGCAAGGCCCCAGGGTTGACTATGGCTACACCTTC CASSPQGPRVDYGYTF
TRBJ2-7 - - TRBV10-2 TGCGCCAGCAGGCATGTGACAGGCTCATTCTACGAGCAGTACTTC CASRHVTGSFYEQYF
TRBJ2-5 - once TRBV27 TGTGCCTCGAGGGGAGGAGCCGGCGAGACCCAGTACTTC CASRGGAGETQYF
TRBJ2-2 - - TRBV6-4 TGTGCCAGCAGGAGCGTGGCCGGGGAGCTGTTTTTT CASRSVAGELFF
TRBJ1-2 - - TRBV6-1 TGTGCCAGCAGTCCATTTATCCGGGGCTATGGCTACACCTTC CASSPFIRGYGYTF
TRBJ2-1 TRBD2 - TRBV28 TGTGCCAGCAGGGGGACTATAGGGTACAATGAGCAGTTCTTC CASRGTIGYNEQFF
TRBJ1-5 TRBD1 - TRBV19 TGTGCCAGTAGGAAACAGGGGGAGGTGGATCAGCCCCAGCATTTT CASRKQGEVDQPQHF